These 19 T cell receptor beta chains were all obtained from the same sample, sequenced in a study of blood T cell repertoires in COVID-19. Sequencing used immunoSEQ multiplex PCR; TCRdb keeps in-frame clones, though not all of them. Of 120,000 or so clones listed, around 90% are singletons. The sample consisted of peripheral blood. The source is a man between 45 and 60 years old with active COVID-19.

The J gene is TRBJ2-2, the V gene TRBV7-2; 9 positions match TRBD1. J gave up 13 bases and V 1 base, and 10 bases lay outside the gene matches. Per germline, CDR1 SGHTA and CDR2 FQGNSA. The CDR3 runs 15 residues. CDR3 region: CASSLVSTGGPRLFF. DNA for the CDR3: TGTGCCAGCAGCTTAGTGAGCACAGGGGGCCCCCGGCTGTTTTTT.

The gene calls are TRBV21-1 and TRBJ1-2; TRBD1 is the table's D call and was not checked against the DNA. TRBV21-1 is classified as a pseudogene. The CDR3 totals 18 residues. CDR3 residues: CASRNGTGAPPFDYGYTF. DNA of the CDR3: TGTGCCAGCAGGAACGGGACAGGGGCCCCCCCATTCGACTATGGCTACACCTTC.

This sequence joins TRBV4-2 and TRBJ1-4; tentatively, D is TRBD1 (5 bases). There are 17 residues in the CDR3. Trimming left V 1 base short and J 2 bases short, with 14 bases between. The germline V gene has CDR1 LGHNA and CDR2 YNFKEQ. The DNA of the CDR3 is TGTGCCAGCAGCCAAGGAGACAGTGCGACCACTAATGAAAAACTGTTTTTT. It encodes CASSQGDSATTNEKLFF.

The chain has TRBV2 and TRBJ1-5; D remains ambiguous. Germline assignment: CDR1 SNHLY and CDR2 FYNNEI. Deletions cut 5 bases from V and 1 base from J, with 12 bases between. The CDR3 spans 15 residues. The CDR3 sequence is CASSPIPGSNQPQHF. CDR3 coding DNA: TGTGCCAGCAGTCCTATCCCCGGGAGCAATCAGCCCCAGCATTTT.

This clone was detected only once. The genes are TRBV5-1 and TRBJ2-1; TRBD2 matches at 14 bases. Germline V lookup: CDR1 SGHRS, CDR2 YFSETQ. CDR3 length: 15 amino acids. The ends lost 4 bases at V and 9 bases at J; junction bases unmatched: 6. CDR3 nucleotide sequence: TGCGCCAGCAGCATGGGACTAGCGGGGGTGCGTGAGCAGTTCTTC. Translating gives CASSMGLAGVREQFF.

The J gene is TRBJ1-1, the V gene TRBV21-1; the table's D call of TRBD1 was not tested on the DNA. TRBV21-1 is a recognized pseudogene. The CDR3 runs 19 residues. CDR3 in amino acids: CASSKVGEQGLVYVAEAFF. The CDR3 DNA is TGTGCCAGCAGCAAAGTTGGGGAACAGGGGCTAGTTTACGTAGCTGAAGCTTTCTTT.

This chain joins TRBV7-9 and TRBJ1-4, with a possible D match to TRBD1 (6 bases). CDR1 is SEHNR, CDR2 FQNEAQ, per germline (reference sequence). The CDR3 is 13 amino acids. The V end was cut by 3 bases, the J end by 8 bases, with 10 bases between. The CDR3 protein is CASSFAGDEKLFF. For the CDR3, the DNA is TGTGCCAGCAGCTTTGCAGGGGACGAAAAACTGTTTTTT.

This chain connects TRBV24-1 to TRBJ2-3, with 15 bases aligning to TRBD2. The CDR3 consists of 17 residues. Germline CDR1 is KGHDR and CDR2 is SFDVKD. The V gene end was trimmed by 3 bases and the J gene end by 3 bases; junction bases not matched to a gene: 3. This chain's CDR3 is CATSDRTSGRETDTQYF. CDR3 nucleotides: TGTGCCACCAGTGATCGGACTAGCGGGAGGGAAACAGATACGCAGTATTTT.

J is TRBJ2-2 and V is TRBV5-1, with a possible D match to TRBD2 (6 bases). This CDR3 contains 15 residues. V lost 3 bases to trimming and J lost 0 bases, with 9 bases between them. The V gene's germline CDR1 is SGHRS and CDR2 YFSETQ. The CDR3, as DNA: TGCGCCAGCAGCTCACGACTAGCGAACACCGGGGAGCTGTTTTTT. Translated, it gives CASSSRLANTGELFF.

V gene TRBV9 combines with J gene TRBJ2-1; D possibly corresponds to TRBD1 (5 bases). The CDR3 covers 15 residues. Germline CDR1 and CDR2: SGDLS and YYNGEE. V lost 0 bases to trimming and J lost 7 bases, with 14 bases between them. The CDR3 loop is CASSVAGAFLNEQFF. In DNA form, the CDR3 reads TGTGCCAGCAGCGTAGCTGGGGCCTTTCTAAATGAGCAGTTCTTC.

The CDR3 sequence is CAVGEKGVNTEAFF. CDR3 nucleotide sequence: TGTGCCGTTGGGGAAAAGGGGGTGAACACTGAAGCTTTCTTT. The rearrangement uses TRBV27 and TRBJ1-1, with D possibly matching TRBD1 (6 bases). CDR1 is MNHEY, CDR2 SMNVEV, per germline (reference sequence). The CDR3 spans 14 residues. V dropped 11 bases and J dropped 0 bases, with 16 bases sitting between them.

V gene TRBV25-1 combines with J gene TRBJ1-3; D perhaps matches TRBD1 (5 bases). The CDR3 consists of 16 residues. Germline lookup yields CDR1 MGHDK and CDR2 SYGVNS. With 6 bases removed from V and 2 bases from J, the gap between germline ends came to 17 bases. CDR3 in DNA: TGTGCCAGCAGCTCGGACGCGGCAGGGACTGGAAACACCATATATTTT. This translates into CASSSDAAGTGNTIYF.

The chain links TRBV3-1 (or the pseudogene TRBV3-2) to TRBJ2-3; 10 bases line up with TRBD2. The V gene's germline CDR1 is LGHDT and CDR2 YNNKEL (reference sequence). Trimming removed 6 bases from V and 3 bases from J; junction bases left unmatched: 9. The CDR3 consists of 16 residues. CDR3 nucleotide sequence: TGTGCCAGCAGACCAAGCGGGGGGGCGCGTACAGATACGCAGTATTTT. Translating gives CASRPSGGARTDTQYF.

The chain has TRBV5-1 and TRBJ1-2; TRBD1 might be the D (6 bases). Germline CDR1 is SGHRS and CDR2 is YFSETQ. Between the trimmed V and J ends, which lost 0 bases and 4 bases, there was a span of 13 bases. CDR3 size: 15 residues. CDR3 amino acids: CASSLDPGDAYGYTF. The CDR3 DNA reads as TGCGCCAGCAGCTTGGATCCAGGGGACGCCTATGGCTACACCTTC.

The V and J genes are TRBV5-1 and TRBJ2-7; 10 bases map to TRBD2. V was clipped by 4 bases and J by 2 bases; unmatched bases: 6. Germline V CDR1 and CDR2: SGHRS, YFSETQ. The CDR3 has 15 amino acids. The CDR3, as DNA: TGCGCCAGCAGCCCGGGAGGGACTAGCGCCTACGAGCAGTACTTC. Its translation is CASSPGGTSAYEQYF.

This rearrangement joins TRBV6-4 to TRBJ1-6, with TRBD1 identical over 7 bases. The CDR3 loop spans 15 amino acids. The germline V gene has CDR1 MRHNA and CDR2 SNTAGT. The V and J ends lost 4 bases and 5 bases, in that order; junction bases with no gene match: 5. The CDR3 reads CASSVEGQNNSPLHF. CDR3 DNA sequence: TGTGCCAGCAGTGTAGAGGGACAGAATAATTCACCCCTCCACTTT.

CDR3 sequence (DNA): TGCGCCAGCAGCCTACCACGGGACAGCCAAAACATTCAGTACTTC. This codes for CASSLPRDSQNIQYF. This chain links TRBV5-1 with TRBJ2-4; 7 nucleotides line up with TRBD1. J gave up 5 bases and V 4 bases, and 9 bases lay outside the gene matches. CDR3 size: 15 residues. CDR1 is SGHRS and CDR2 is YFSETQ in the germline V gene.

The chain joins TRBV9 to TRBJ1-1, with TRBD1 identical over 9 bases. The germline CDR1 and CDR2 sequences are SGDLS and YYNGEE. The ends lost 0 bases at V and 4 bases at J; junction bases unmatched: 10. This CDR3 spans 17 amino acids. CDR3 in DNA: TGTGCCAGCAGCGTAGGGTCCCTCACGACAGGGGGCACTGAAGCTTTCTTT. This translates into CASSVGSLTTGGTEAFF. Using reference TRBV9 and TRBJ1-1 for the parts outside the CDR3, the full variable domain is DSGVTQTPKHLITATGQRVTLRCSPRSGDLSVYWYQQSLDQGLQFLIQYYNGEERAKGNILERFSAQQFPDLHSELNLSSLELGDSALYFCASSVGSLTTGGTEAFFGQGTRLTVV.

The chain uses TRBV14 and TRBJ1-1; D gene ambiguous. The CDR3 has 13 residues. Trimming left V 4 bases short and J 6 bases short, with 12 bases between. Germline-derived CDR1 and CDR2 are SGHDN and FVKESK. The CDR3 region has the DNA TGTGCCAGCAGCCGCAGGCGGGGAGCTGAAGCTTTCTTT. Its protein product is CASSRRRGAEAFF.